This T cell receptor (beta chain) was observed in a study of OX40 agonist ivuxolimab in advanced cancers. Overall study context: Prior anti-PD-1, anti-PD-L1 or anti-CTLA-4 therapy did not bar entry, and about 40% had some.

Generated by immunoSEQ multiplex PCR, the TCRdb table keeps only in-frame clones and is missing some. The sample yields roughly 77,000 clones, roughly 92% seen once. Germline V lookup: CDR1 MNHNY, CDR2 SVGAGI (reference sequence). The CDR3 sequence is 15 residues long. V shed 6 bases, J shed 2 bases, and the junction held 10 bases outside the gene matches. Patients were ruled out by autoimmune disease history or systemic immunosuppression. V and J are TRBV6-6 and TRBJ2-7; 7 nucleotides agree with TRBD1. This specimen was CD4+ or CD8+ T cells sorted from blood, taken in a trial of the OX40 agonist ivuxolimab. The clonotype comes from an adult with an advanced solid tumor such as melanoma, head and neck, liver or kidney cancer. CDR3 sequence: CASRPYRGEAYEQYF. In DNA form, the CDR3 reads TGTGCCAGCAGGCCCTACAGGGGTGAAGCCTACGAGCAGTACTTC.